The rows below give T cell receptor beta chains drawn from one sample of a study of Graves' ophthalmopathy and Graves' hyperthyroidism. TCRdb reanalysed the multiplex PCR reads using MiXCR and keeps one entry per CDR3 protein. Of roughly 1.1 million distinct CDR3 sequences in the sample, 35% to 40% were seen once. The specimen sequenced was peripheral blood or thyroid tissue (not recorded which). These receptors came from an adult man with Graves' hyperthyroidism. The CDR3 runs from the conserved cysteine through the conserved F or W. D genes are given only for firm matches. Some rows mark clone size as missing; the rest say once, few, many or name a class of expanded clone.

V	J	D	size	CDR3	DNA
TRBV20-1	TRBJ2-6	NA	NA	CSARVSPGTEAF	TGCAGTGCTAGAGTTAGTCCGGGGACTGAAGCTTTC
TRBV27	TRBJ1-1	TRBD1	NA	CASSSLTTGMNTEAFF	TGTGCCAGCAGTTCCCTTACGACAGGGATGAACACTGAAGCTTTCTTT
TRBV6-5	TRBJ2-7	TRBD1	NA	CASSPRTGHYEHYF	TGTGCCAGCAGTCCGAGGACAGGCCACTACGAGCACTACTTC
TRBV12-3/TRBV12-4	TRBJ2-5	NA	many	CASSSIKGTQYF	TGTGCCAGCAGTTCCATCAAAGGGACCCAGTACTTC
TRBV3-1	TRBJ1-1	TRBD1	few	CASSQFQGAGTEAFF	TGTGCCAGCAGCCAATTTCAGGGGGCAGGGACTGAAGCTTTCTTT
TRBV7-2	TRBJ1-5	TRBD1	once	CASSLLGQGPGWPQHF	TGTGCCAGCAGCTTATTGGGACAGGGGCCTGGATGGCCCCAGCATTTT
TRBV14	TRBJ2-3	TRBD2	few	CASSQGTSGKTDTQYF	TGTGCCAGCAGCCAAGGGACTAGCGGGAAGACAGATACGCAGTATTTT
TRBV10-3	TRBJ1-4	TRBD1	once	CAISDSTGGREKLFF	TGTGCCATCAGTGATTCAACAGGGGGACGTGAAAAACTGTTTTTT
TRBV28	TRBJ2-6	TRBD1	NA	CASRLTTGSGANVLTF	TGTGCCAGCAGGCTCACGACAGGGTCTGGGGCCAACGTCCTGACTTTC
TRBV6-5	TRBJ1-1	NA	NA	CASSYSPGMNTEAFF	TGTGCCAGCAGTTACTCGCCAGGGATGAACACTGAAGCTTTCTTT
TRBV15	TRBJ2-7	TRBD1	once	CATSRNPGQSSYEQYF	TGTGCCACCAGCAGAAATCCGGGACAGAGCTCCTACGAGCAGTACTTC
TRBV10-3	TRBJ1-4	NA	NA	CAIRGTEDNEKLFF	TGTGCCATCAGGGGGACTGAGGATAATGAAAAACTGTTTTTT
TRBV7-9	TRBJ1-2	TRBD1	NA	CASRNRRGGTGGNYGYTF	TGTGCCAGCAGAAATCGACGCGGCGGGACAGGGGGTAACTATGGCTACACCTTC
TRBV10-3	TRBJ2-7	TRBD2	NA	CAISGLAGTYEQYF	TGTGCCATCAGCGGACTAGCGGGAACCTACGAGCAGTACTTC
TRBV7-2	TRBJ2-5	TRBD2	few	CASSFTSGGAANQETQYF	TGTGCCAGCAGCTTCACTAGCGGGGGGGCAGCGAACCAAGAGACCCAGTACTTC
TRBV12-3/TRBV12-4	TRBJ1-1	NA	NA	CASTQPVGADTEAFF	TGTGCCAGCACTCAACCCGTCGGGGCGGACACTGAAGCTTTCTTT
TRBV7-8	TRBJ1-1	NA	many	CASSSQGWGTEAFF	TGTGCCAGCAGCTCCCAGGGGTGGGGCACTGAAGCTTTCTTT
TRBV14	TRBJ1-4	TRBD1	NA	CASSQTGGAQDKLFF	TGTGCCAGCAGCCAAACAGGGGGCGCCCAGGATAAACTGTTTTTT
TRBV11-2	TRBJ1-2	TRBD1	few	CASSPTGDATRTF	TGTGCCAGCAGCCCCACAGGGGACGCGACGAGGACCTTC
TRBV20-1	TRBJ2-7	NA	many	CSASQGAASEQYF	TGCAGTGCTAGTCAGGGTGCGGCTTCCGAGCAGTACTTC
TRBV6-5	TRBJ1-1	NA	many	CASSPRGNRNTEAFF	TGTGCCAGCAGTCCCCGGGGCAATAGGAACACTGAAGCTTTCTTT
TRBV18	TRBJ1-1	TRBD1	NA	CASSPPGTGGTEAFF	TGTGCCAGCTCACCTCCGGGGACAGGGGGCACTGAAGCTTTCTTT
TRBV14	TRBJ2-5	NA	NA	CASSQVAVAQETQYF	TGTGCCAGCAGCCAAGTAGCAGTAGCCCAAGAGACCCAGTACTTC
TRBV10-2	TRBJ2-7	NA	few	CASSESTRVGNYEQYF	TGCGCCAGCAGTGAGTCGACTCGGGTGGGAAACTACGAGCAGTACTTC
TRBV5-8	TRBJ1-2	NA	many	CASQAPGQGYTF	TGTGCCAGCCAAGCCCCCGGACAAGGCTACACCTTC
TRBV7-9	TRBJ1-2	NA	NA	CASSGRDVGYGYTF	TGTGCCAGCAGCGGGCGGGATGTGGGCTATGGCTACACCTTC
TRBV9	TRBJ1-1	NA	many	CASSVGGGTGRFF	NA
TRBV10-3	TRBJ1-4	NA	NA	CASSYSTVRTTNEKLFF	TGTGCCAGCAGTTACTCGACGGTCAGGACAACTAATGAAAAACTGTTTTTT
TRBV27	TRBJ2-5	TRBD1	NA	CASSTQGTGRETQYF	TGTGCCAGCAGCACACAAGGGACAGGGAGAGAGACCCAGTACTTC